The 3 T cell receptor beta chains given below trace back to one sample, sequenced in a study of beta chain features in type 1 diabetes (dated by TCRdb to 2017 to 2018). Receptor libraries were prepared by the immunoSEQ multiplex PCR assay. All of the isolated RNA was reverse transcribed with the High Capacity cDNA Reverse Transcription Kit, so expressed TCRB transcripts were sequenced. Held by TCRdb, this immuneACCESS table contains in-frame sequences only and omits some clones. Under half of the omission traces to an unresolved V gene where checked; the cause of the rest is unknown. Counted in this sample were around 430,000 clones; approximately 30% of them appeared once. Jointly, the top ten make up roughly 0.06% of the sample. The sequenced sample was naive CD4+ T cells from blood. The cell subset or site tag for this specimen amounts to: true naive CD4+ T cells. These receptors all come from a man between 18 and 35 years old in good health.

This clone was observed a single time. The chain joins TRBV7-9 to TRBJ2-7; 9 positions agree with TRBD2. The CDR3 covers 14 residues. Losses at the gene ends were 5 bases for V and 6 bases for J; bases not matched to a gene: 8. Germline V gives CDR1 SEHNR, CDR2 FQNEAQ (reference sequence). CDR3 region: CASSPLRLAAEQYF. CDR3 in DNA: TGTGCCAGCAGCCCCCTTCGACTAGCGGCCGAGCAGTACTTC.

This clone was picked up a small number of times. The chain employs TRBV29-1 and TRBJ1-4; D is uncertain. V lost 7 bases and J lost 7, with 13 bases in between. The CDR3 length is 12 residues. Looked up from germline, CDR1 is SQVTM and CDR2 is ANQGSEA. The CDR3: CSAGWGGEKLFF. CDR3 sequence (DNA): TGCAGCGCTGGATGGGGAGGTGAAAAACTGTTTTTT.

This clone was seen a handful of times. Other DNA sequences in this specimen translate into the identical CDR3. The chain links TRBV30 to TRBJ2-2; no definite D call. V gave up 0 bases and J gave up 4 bases, with 6 bases separating them. This CDR3 has 13 amino acids. Germline V gene lookup returns CDR1 GTSNPN and CDR2 SVGIG (reference sequence). The CDR3 is CAWSVGFTGELFF. DNA for the CDR3: TGTGCCTGGAGTGTCGGGTTCACCGGGGAGCTGTTTTTT.